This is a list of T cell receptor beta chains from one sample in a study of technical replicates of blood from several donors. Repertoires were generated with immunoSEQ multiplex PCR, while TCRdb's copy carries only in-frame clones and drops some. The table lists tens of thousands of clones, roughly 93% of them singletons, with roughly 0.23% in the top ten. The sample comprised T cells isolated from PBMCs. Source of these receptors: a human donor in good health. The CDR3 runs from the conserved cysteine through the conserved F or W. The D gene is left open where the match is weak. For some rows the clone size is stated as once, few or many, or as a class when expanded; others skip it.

TGCGCCAGCAGCTTAGGACAGGGTGGCGATTCACCCCTCCACTTT	CASSLGQGGDSPLHF	TRBD1	TRBV5-1	few	TRBJ1-6
TGTGCCAGCAGCTTACCAGAAGGGACAGGGCCCTACGAGCAGTACTTC	CASSLPEGTGPYEQYF	TRBD1	TRBV7-9	-	TRBJ2-7
TGTGCCAGCAGTGTCGGGGCCTACGAGCAGTACTTC	CASSVGAYEQYF	-	TRBV28	-	TRBJ2-7
TGTGCCAGCAGCTTGTCCAGCGGAAGCTACAATGAGCAGTTCTTC	CASSLSSGSYNEQFF	-	TRBV7-3	-	TRBJ2-1
TGTGCCAGCAGCCCACCAGCGGGGGGGAACACCGGGGAGCTGTTTTTT	CASSPPAGGNTGELFF	TRBD2	TRBV7-3	-	TRBJ2-2
TGTGCCAGCAGCTTTGCGGGCGCATCGCATTACGAGCAGTACTTC	CASSFAGASHYEQYF	-	TRBV12-1	-	TRBJ2-7
TGTGCCAGCAGTTCCCTAGGTTGGCATGGCTACACCTTC	CASSSLGWHGYTF	-	TRBV6-5	-	TRBJ1-2
TGTGCCAGCAGCTTAAGGGGGCCTGGAAACACCATATATTTT	CASSLRGPGNTIYF	TRBD1	TRBV11-3	-	TRBJ1-3
TGTGCCTGGAGTGTATTTTGGGGGCTAAGCTCTGGAAACACCATATATTTT	CAWSVFWGLSSGNTIYF	-	TRBV30	-	TRBJ1-3
TGTGCCAGCACCTCCGGTAGCGGGGGGAGCGAGCAGTACTTC	CASTSGSGGSEQYF	TRBD2	TRBV11-3	-	TRBJ2-7
TGTGCCAGCAGCTCAGACAGGCTCAATCAGCCCCAGCATTTT	CASSSDRLNQPQHF	-	TRBV7-9	-	TRBJ1-5
TGTGCCAGCAGTTACTGGGCCCTTGATGGAACCATATATTTT	CASSYWALDGTIYF	-	TRBV6-5	few	TRBJ1-3
TGCGCCAGCAGCTTATTTCAGGGCCCCTCCTACGAGCAGTACTTC	CASSLFQGPSYEQYF	-	TRBV5-1	-	TRBJ2-7
TGTGCCAGCTCACCACCTGGTGACAGGGGAAAGAATGAGCAGTTCTTC	CASSPPGDRGKNEQFF	TRBD1	TRBV18	-	TRBJ2-1
TGTGCCAGCAGCCTAGAGCGGGGGGTTGGGAATGAGCAGTTCTTC	CASSLERGVGNEQFF	TRBD2	TRBV7-9	-	TRBJ2-1
TGTGCCAGCAGGCTAGCGGGAGAATACTACGAGCAGTACTTC	CASRLAGEYYEQYF	TRBD2	TRBV6-1	few	TRBJ2-7
TGTGCCAGCAGTTACTACGAGGGCTACAATGAGCAGTTCTTC	CASSYYEGYNEQFF	-	TRBV6-5	-	TRBJ2-1
TGTGCCAGCAGCTTAGAGGACTACCCGGGCTCCTACTCTGGAAACACCATATATTTT	CASSLEDYPGSYSGNTIYF	-	TRBV11-2	-	TRBJ1-3
TGTGCCAGCAGCTTGGTTCCCCTTGTCGAGCAGTACTTC	CASSLVPLVEQYF	-	TRBV5-6	-	TRBJ2-7
TGTGCCAGCAGCCCCTGGGAGGGGAGTTCGTACGAGCAGTACTTC	CASSPWEGSSYEQYF	TRBD2	TRBV6-5	-	TRBJ2-7
TGTGCCATCAGTGAGTCCGGGACAGGGGTTGACTTC	CAISESGTGVDF	TRBD1	TRBV10-3	-	TRBJ2-7
TGTGCCAGCAGCCAATTGGGGGGTTCGAAAGAGACCCAGTACTTC	CASSQLGGSKETQYF	-	TRBV6-1	-	TRBJ2-5
TGTGCCAGCAGTTATTACCCAGGGGGCAAAGAGACCCAGTACTTC	CASSYYPGGKETQYF	TRBD1	TRBV2	-	TRBJ2-5
TGTGCCAGCAGCCGGGCTTCCGAGCGGGGGTTCGATACGCAGTATTTT	CASSRASERGFDTQYF	TRBD2	TRBV13	-	TRBJ2-3
TGTGCCAGCAGCTTGGCTGCCTGGTCGCCCTGGAGCGCTTTCTTT	CASSLAAWSPWSAFF	-	TRBV5-6	-	TRBJ1-1
TGCGCCAGCAGGACCCGGGACAGGCAGGGCTACGAGCAGTACTTC	CASRTRDRQGYEQYF	TRBD1	TRBV4-1	-	TRBJ2-7
TGTGCCAGCAGCCCCAGGGGAATTCAGCCCCAGCATTTT	CASSPRGIQPQHF	-	TRBV6-5	-	TRBJ1-5
TGTGCCAGCAGTTGGCGGCCCTACGAGCAGTACTTC	CASSWRPYEQYF	-	TRBV28	-	TRBJ2-7
TGTGCCTGGAGTGGTCCAGGGGGGACGACCCATGGCTACACCTTC	CAWSGPGGTTHGYTF	TRBD1	TRBV30	-	TRBJ1-2
TGTGCCAGCAGTGACACCTTGAACACTGAAGCTTTCTTT	CASSDTLNTEAFF	-	TRBV27	-	TRBJ1-1
TGTGCCAGCAGTCCGGGACAGGATAGCAATCAGCCCCAGCATTTT	CASSPGQDSNQPQHF	TRBD1	TRBV28	-	TRBJ1-5
TGTGCCAGTAGTACTCGACAGGGCTCCTACGAGCAGTACTTC	CASSTRQGSYEQYF	TRBD1	TRBV19	-	TRBJ2-7
TGTGCCAGCAGCCAAGATCCTAGCGGGGCTAGGGAGACCCAGTACTTC	CASSQDPSGARETQYF	TRBD2	TRBV4-2	-	TRBJ2-5
TGTGCCAGCAGACCTAGCGGGGGGGCCTACGAGCAGTACTTC	CASRPSGGAYEQYF	TRBD2	TRBV5-4	-	TRBJ2-7
TGTGCCAGCAGTGAAGGCCACACTATTGACAGGGAGCAGTACTTC	CASSEGHTIDREQYF	-	TRBV6-1	-	TRBJ2-7
TGTGCCAGCAAGGGGGGACAGGGCCCTAGGGAGCAGTACTTC	CASKGGQGPREQYF	TRBD1	TRBV6-6	-	TRBJ2-7
TGTGCCAGCAGTGCGACAGGGGAGGGGTTCTACGGGCAGTACTTC	CASSATGEGFYGQYF	-	TRBV25-1	few	TRBJ2-7
TGTGCCAGCAGGAAATACAGGGGGGAAGAGACCCAGTACTTC	CASRKYRGEETQYF	TRBD1	TRBV7-8	-	TRBJ2-5
TGTGCCAGCAGTGAGTCATTTTATTCACCCCTCCACTTT	CASSESFYSPLHF	-	TRBV25-1	-	TRBJ1-6
TGCGCCAGCAGCTTGGTAGGGAGGTCTGACACTGAAGCTTTCTTT	CASSLVGRSDTEAFF	-	TRBV5-1	-	TRBJ1-1
TGTGCCAGCCGACTCAGCGACGGCTCCTACGAGCAGTACTTC	CASRLSDGSYEQYF	-	TRBV7-9	-	TRBJ2-7
TGCGCCAGCAGCCATGAGACTAGCGGGCTCTACGAGCAGTACTTC	CASSHETSGLYEQYF	TRBD2	TRBV4-1	-	TRBJ2-7
TGCGCCAGCAGCTTGGAGGGGACAGCCTCTGGAAACACCATATATTTT	CASSLEGTASGNTIYF	TRBD1	TRBV5-1	-	TRBJ1-3
TGCGCCAGCAGCCCCGAGGAACGAAGACTCTACGAGCAGTACTTC	CASSPEERRLYEQYF	-	TRBV4-1	-	TRBJ2-7
TGTGCCAGCAGCGCAGGGACAGGCGCTTACACAGATACGCAGTATTTT	CASSAGTGAYTDTQYF	TRBD1	TRBV9	-	TRBJ2-3
TGTGCCAGCAGTTCTATACAGGGATTCGGGACTGAAGCTTTCTTT	CASSSIQGFGTEAFF	-	TRBV11-2	-	TRBJ1-1
TGTGCCAGCAGCCATCTTAGGACAGGGGGTAGCCCCTCCTACGAGCAGTACTTC	CASSHLRTGGSPSYEQYF	TRBD1	TRBV11-2	-	TRBJ2-7
TGTGCCAGCAGTTACCGAGGGGGCCGGGCTTTCTTT	CASSYRGGRAFF	TRBD1	TRBV6-5	-	TRBJ1-1
TGCGCCAGCAGCCCGGGGACAGGGGGTGGCGAGCAGTACTTC	CASSPGTGGGEQYF	TRBD1	TRBV5-1	-	TRBJ2-7
TGCGCCAGCAGTCGGACAGGGTCGAGCGAGCAGTACTTC	CASSRTGSSEQYF	TRBD1	TRBV10-1	once	TRBJ2-7
TGTGCCAGCAGTGAAATTGAGACAATGAACTATGGCTACACCTTC	CASSEIETMNYGYTF	-	TRBV6-1	-	TRBJ1-2
TGCGCCAGCAGCTCGACCCAAACAGGGGGCGCGGGCTATGGCTACACCTTC	CASSSTQTGGAGYGYTF	TRBD1	TRBV5-1	-	TRBJ1-2
TGCGCCAGCAGCCAGCTCATGGCCGGGACAGGGACCCGAGATACGCAGTATTTT	CASSQLMAGTGTRDTQYF	TRBD1	TRBV4-1	-	TRBJ2-3